A selection of T cell receptor beta chains follows, all from one sample in a study of PD-L1 blockade in urothelial cancer. Produced via immunoSEQ multiplex PCR; TCRdb's table is partial and in-frame only. There are about 91,000 clones in the sample; around nine tenths occur only once, and 9.4% lies in the top ten. Material: PBMCs, obtained around atezolizumab (anti-PD-L1) treatment. The receptor source for this set is a man between 60 and 75 years old with urothelial cancer. CDR3s include the opening cysteine and the closing phenylalanine or tryptophan. The D gene is left open where the match is weak. Rows give clone size only sometimes, using once, few, many, or a class for an expanded clone.

-,-,TRBV18,TRBJ2-1,13,CASSPSSYNEQFF,TGTGCCAGCTCACCCAGCTCCTACAATGAGCAGTTCTTC
once,-,TRBV19,TRBJ1-2,12,CASSTGPGGYTF,TGTGCCAGTAGTACAGGGCCGGGCGGCTACACCTTC
-,TRBD2,TRBV29-1,TRBJ2-5,15,CSVEGGSGVQETQYF,TGCAGCGTTGAAGGAGGCAGCGGGGTTCAAGAGACCCAGTACTTC
-,-,TRBV2,TRBJ2-6,14,CASRRGSGANVLTF,TGTGCCTCCCGACGAGGGTCTGGGGCCAACGTCCTGACTTTC
-,-,TRBV7-2,TRBJ1-6,14,CASSWAGGNSPLHF,TGTGCCAGCAGCTGGGCAGGTGGTAATTCACCCCTCCACTTT
few,TRBD1,TRBV11-2,TRBJ1-2,13,CAIRGQAAGGYTF,TGTGCCATCAGAGGACAGGCGGCAGGGGGCTACACCTTC
-,-,TRBV6-5,TRBJ2-1,15,CASRPPGLSYNEQFF,TGTGCCAGCAGGCCCCCGGGGTTATCCTACAATGAGCAGTTCTTC
-,-,TRBV11-3,TRBJ1-2,17,CASSLPREGSFNYGYTF,TGTGCCAGCAGCTTACCCCGGGAGGGTAGTTTTAACTATGGCTACACCTTC
once,-,TRBV4-1,TRBJ1-1,13,CASSQVKQGEAFF,TGCGCCAGCAGCCAAGTCAAGCAGGGTGAAGCTTTCTTT
-,TRBD1,TRBV6-1,TRBJ1-2,13,CASREGQGYGYTF,TGTGCCAGCAGGGAGGGACAGGGCTATGGCTACACCTTC
-,-,TRBV30,TRBJ1-5,14,CAWSFQGSNQPQHF,TGTGCCTGGAGCTTTCAGGGTAGCAATCAGCCCCAGCATTTT
-,-,TRBV9,TRBJ2-7,14,CASSVTGSSYEQYF,TGTGCCAGCAGCGTTACCGGGAGCTCCTACGAGCAGTACTTC
-,TRBD1,TRBV4-1,TRBJ1-1,13,CASSPGQLTEAFF,TGCGCCAGCAGCCCGGGACAGCTAACTGAAGCTTTCTTT
-,TRBD1,TRBV9,TRBJ1-1,13,CASSAPGTGEAFF,TGTGCCAGCAGCGCGCCCGGGACAGGGGAAGCTTTCTTT
-,TRBD1,TRBV15,TRBJ1-4,18,CATSSGTGGRKTNEKLFF,TGTGCCACCAGCAGTGGGACAGGGGGCCGGAAGACTAATGAAAAACTGTTTTTT
-,TRBD1,TRBV18,TRBJ1-5,14,CASSPSRGLQPQHF,TGTGCCAGCTCACCGAGCAGGGGGCTTCAGCCCCAGCATTTT
-,TRBD2,TRBV5-5,TRBJ2-7,15,CASSLVVSGNYEQYF,TGTGCCAGCAGCTTGGTGGTTAGCGGGAATTACGAGCAGTACTTC
-,TRBD2,TRBV5-1,TRBJ2-1,15,CASSLASGGWNEQFF,TGCGCCAGCAGCTTGGCTAGCGGGGGTTGGAATGAGCAGTTCTTC
-,TRBD1,TRBV5-1,TRBJ2-5,15,CASSLGGTGEETQYF,TGCGCCAGCAGCTTGGGAGGGACAGGAGAAGAGACCCAGTACTTC
-,-,TRBV7-2,TRBJ2-7,13,CASSLGTNYEQYF,TGTGCCAGCAGCTTAGGTACAAACTACGAGCAGTACTTC
once,-,TRBV15,TRBJ1-1,15,CATSRQETRYTEAFF,TGTGCCACCAGCAGACAGGAAACCCGGTACACTGAAGCTTTCTTT
-,TRBD1,TRBV9,TRBJ1-6,17,CASSVLLESTGDSPLHF,TGTGCCAGCAGCGTCCTACTTGAGTCTACAGGGGATTCACCCCTCCACTTT
-,-,TRBV4-1,TRBJ2-1,14,CASSHGTPYNEQFF,TGCGCCAGCAGCCACGGGACACCGTACAATGAGCAGTTCTTC
-,TRBD2,TRBV10-3,TRBJ2-5,17,CAISEPSAGANQETQYF,TGTGCCATCAGTGAGCCCTCAGCGGGGGCGAACCAAGAGACCCAGTACTTC
few,-,TRBV4-1,TRBJ1-2,14,CASSQVGANYGYTF,TGCGCCAGCAGCCAAGTGGGAGCTAACTATGGCTACACCTTC
-,TRBD1,TRBV4-1,TRBJ2-2,18,CASSQRGSGGVRTGELFF,TGCGCCAGCAGCCAAAGGGGTTCAGGGGGAGTGCGCACCGGGGAGCTGTTTTTT
-,-,TRBV7-6,TRBJ2-1,17,CASSLALVGVMYNEQFF,TGTGCCAGCAGCTTAGCGCTTGTGGGAGTTATGTACAATGAGCAGTTCTTC
-,-,TRBV5-6,TRBJ1-3,15,CASSLTGPGGNTIYF,TGTGCCAGCAGCTTAACAGGACCCGGGGGAAACACCATATATTTT
-,-,TRBV5-4,TRBJ2-2,18,CASKGGGISSQTSGELFF,TGTGCCAGCAAAGGTGGGGGGATTTCATCCCAGACCTCCGGGGAGCTGTTTTTT
-,TRBD1,TRBV5-6,TRBJ2-2,17,CASSSTDRLANTGELFF,TGTGCCAGCAGCTCGACGGACAGGCTCGCGAACACCGGGGAGCTGTTTTTT
-,-,TRBV25-1,TRBJ2-7,16,CASSEYPQGPTYEQYF,TGTGCCAGCAGTGAATATCCCCAGGGGCCTACCTACGAGCAGTACTTC
-,TRBD1,TRBV30,TRBJ2-7,14,CAWDPGTGVYEQYF,TGTGCCTGGGACCCCGGGACAGGGGTCTACGAGCAGTACTTC
-,TRBD2,TRBV6-5,TRBJ2-5,14,CASRSGGQGETQYF,TGTGCCAGCAGAAGCGGGGGCCAGGGGGAGACCCAGTACTTC
once,-,TRBV5-4,TRBJ2-3,14,CASSGASPIDTQYF,TGTGCCAGCAGCGGGGCGAGCCCTATAGATACGCAGTATTTT
-,TRBD1,TRBV5-6,TRBJ1-1,16,CASTSKSGQGITEAFF,TGTGCCAGCACCTCAAAATCGGGACAGGGGATCACTGAAGCTTTCTTT
-,-,TRBV6-5,TRBJ2-7,13,CASSQRTGGEQYF,TGTGCCAGCAGCCAAAGGACTGGTGGAGAGCAGTACTTC
-,-,TRBV4-3,TRBJ1-2,15,CASSQDRQGYDGYTF,TGCGCCAGCAGCCAAGATCGCCAGGGGTATGATGGCTACACCTTC
-,-,TRBV15,TRBJ1-2,17,CATSRAYSLSGKNGYTF,TGTGCCACCAGCAGAGCCTATTCATTGTCAGGGAAGAATGGCTACACCTTC
-,TRBD2,TRBV7-2,TRBJ2-1,14,CASSLAGGGNEQFF,TGTGCCAGCAGCTTAGCAGGCGGGGGTAATGAGCAGTTCTTC
-,-,TRBV6-1,TRBJ2-6,15,CASGKDYSGANVLTF,TGTGCCAGCGGGAAGGACTACTCTGGGGCCAACGTCCTGACTTTC
-,-,TRBV10-3,TRBJ1-3,14,CAISEDRAGNTIYF,TGTGCCATCAGTGAGGACAGAGCTGGAAACACCATATATTTT
-,-,TRBV7-3,TRBJ2-1,16,CASSHNSGSSYNEQFF,TGTGCCAGCAGCCATAACAGCGGAAGCTCCTACAATGAGCAGTTCTTC